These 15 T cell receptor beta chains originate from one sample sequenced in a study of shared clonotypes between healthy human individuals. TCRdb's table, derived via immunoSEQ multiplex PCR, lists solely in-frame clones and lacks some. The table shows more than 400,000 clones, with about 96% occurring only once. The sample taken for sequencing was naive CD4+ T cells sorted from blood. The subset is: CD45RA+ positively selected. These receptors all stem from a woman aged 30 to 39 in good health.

Here the CDR3 reads CASSFGLADTDTQYF. CDR3 nucleotides: TGTGCCAGCAGCTTCGGACTAGCGGACACAGATACGCAGTATTTT. The rearrangement links TRBV5-4 to TRBJ2-3; 10 bases align to TRBD2. Germline V gives CDR1 SGHNT, CDR2 YYREEE (reference sequence). The ends lost 2 bases at V and 2 bases at J; junction bases unmatched: 2. The CDR3 covers 15 residues.

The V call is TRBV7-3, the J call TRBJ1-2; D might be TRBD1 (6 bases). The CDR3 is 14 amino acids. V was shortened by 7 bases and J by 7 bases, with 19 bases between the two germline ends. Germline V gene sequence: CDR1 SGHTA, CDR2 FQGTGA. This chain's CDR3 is CASNQRGLGGGYTF. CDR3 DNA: TGTGCCAGCAACCAAAGGGGCTTAGGGGGTGGCTACACCTTC.

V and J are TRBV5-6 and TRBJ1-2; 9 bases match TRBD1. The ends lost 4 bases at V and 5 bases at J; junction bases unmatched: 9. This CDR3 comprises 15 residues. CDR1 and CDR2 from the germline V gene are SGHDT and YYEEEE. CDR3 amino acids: CASSLTRDRVYGYTF. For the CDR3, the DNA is TGTGCCAGCAGCCTAACCCGGGACAGGGTGTATGGCTACACCTTC.

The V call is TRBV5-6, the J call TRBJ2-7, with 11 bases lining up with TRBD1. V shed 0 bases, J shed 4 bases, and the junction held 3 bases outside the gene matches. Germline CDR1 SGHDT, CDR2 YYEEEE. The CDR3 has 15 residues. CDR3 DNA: TGTGCCAGCAGCTTGGTGGACAGGGGGCTGTACGAGCAGTACTTC. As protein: CASSLVDRGLYEQYF.

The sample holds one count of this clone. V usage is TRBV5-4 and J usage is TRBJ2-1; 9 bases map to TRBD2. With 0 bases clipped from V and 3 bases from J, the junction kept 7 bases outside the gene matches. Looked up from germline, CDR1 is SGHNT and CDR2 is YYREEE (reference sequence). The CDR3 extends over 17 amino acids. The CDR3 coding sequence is TGTGCCAGCAGCTTGGCCGGGGCGGGAGGGCTCTACAATGAGCAGTTCTTC. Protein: CASSLAGAGGLYNEQFF.

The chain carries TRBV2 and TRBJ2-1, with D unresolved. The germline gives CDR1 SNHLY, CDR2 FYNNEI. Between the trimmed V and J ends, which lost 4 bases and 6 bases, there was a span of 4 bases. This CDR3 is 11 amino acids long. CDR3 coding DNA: TGTGCCAGCAGTGCTTTCAATGAGCAGTTCTTC. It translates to CASSAFNEQFF.

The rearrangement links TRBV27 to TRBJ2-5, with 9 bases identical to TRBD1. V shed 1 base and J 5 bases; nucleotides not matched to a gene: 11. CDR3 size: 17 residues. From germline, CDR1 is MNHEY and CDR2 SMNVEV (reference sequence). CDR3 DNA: TGTGCCAGCAGTTTATTTTTCAGGGGACAGGGACGGGAGACCCAGTACTTC. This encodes CASSLFFRGQGRETQYF.

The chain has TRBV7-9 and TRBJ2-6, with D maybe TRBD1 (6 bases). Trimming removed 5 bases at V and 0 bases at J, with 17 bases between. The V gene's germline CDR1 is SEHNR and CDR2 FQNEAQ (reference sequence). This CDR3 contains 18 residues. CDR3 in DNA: TGTGCCAGCAGCCCCCAGGGGAATCGACTCTCTGGGGCCAACGTCCTGACTTTC. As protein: CASSPQGNRLSGANVLTF.

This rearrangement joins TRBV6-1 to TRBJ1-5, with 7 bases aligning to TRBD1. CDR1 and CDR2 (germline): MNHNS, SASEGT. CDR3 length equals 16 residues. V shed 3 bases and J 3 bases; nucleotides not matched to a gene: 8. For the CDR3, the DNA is TGTGCCAGCAGTGACCTTACCGGGACAGACAATCAGCCCCAGCATTTT. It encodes CASSDLTGTDNQPQHF.

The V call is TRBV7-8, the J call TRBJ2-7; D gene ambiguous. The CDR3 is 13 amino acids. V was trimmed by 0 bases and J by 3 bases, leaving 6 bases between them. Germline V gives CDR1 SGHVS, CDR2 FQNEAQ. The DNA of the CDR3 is TGTGCCAGCAGCTTAGCTGGGGTCTACGAGCAGTACTTC. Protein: CASSLAGVYEQYF.

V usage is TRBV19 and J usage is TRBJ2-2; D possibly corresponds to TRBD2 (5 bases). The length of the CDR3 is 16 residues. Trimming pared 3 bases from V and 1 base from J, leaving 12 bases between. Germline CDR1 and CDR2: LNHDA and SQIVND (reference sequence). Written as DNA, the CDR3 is TGTGCCAGTAGTATGGGGAGTGTACAGAACACCGGGGAGCTGTTTTTT. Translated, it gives CASSMGSVQNTGELFF.

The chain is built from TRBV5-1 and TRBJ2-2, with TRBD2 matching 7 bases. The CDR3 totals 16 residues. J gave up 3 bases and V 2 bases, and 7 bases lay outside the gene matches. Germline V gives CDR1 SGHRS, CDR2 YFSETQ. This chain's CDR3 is CASSLGGRADTGELFF. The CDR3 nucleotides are TGCGCCAGCAGCTTAGGAGGGAGGGCCGACACCGGGGAGCTGTTTTTT.

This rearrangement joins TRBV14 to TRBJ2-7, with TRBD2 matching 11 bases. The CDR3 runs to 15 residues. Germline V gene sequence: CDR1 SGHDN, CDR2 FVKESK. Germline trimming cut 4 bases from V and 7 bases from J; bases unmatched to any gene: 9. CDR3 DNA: TGTGCCAGCAGCCCCCTAGCGGGAGGTGGAAGGGAGCAGTACTTC. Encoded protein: CASSPLAGGGREQYF.

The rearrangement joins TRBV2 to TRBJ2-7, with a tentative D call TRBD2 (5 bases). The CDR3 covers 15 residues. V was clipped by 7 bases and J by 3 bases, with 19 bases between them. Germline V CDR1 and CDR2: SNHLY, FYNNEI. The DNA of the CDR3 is TGTGCCAGCAAGGGAGAGGCGACCCTTCTCTACGAGCAGTACTTC. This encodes CASKGEATLLYEQYF.

The CDR3 loop is CASSPSRHPTDTQYF. Here the CDR3 DNA reads TGTGCCAGTAGTCCTAGCAGGCACCCCACAGATACGCAGTATTTT. The V call is TRBV19, the J call TRBJ2-3, with D tentatively TRBD2 (5 bases). The CDR3 extends over 15 amino acids. Germline V lookup: CDR1 LNHDA, CDR2 SQIVND (reference sequence). Trimming pared 5 bases from V and 2 bases from J, leaving 14 bases between.